The present TCR beta chain was sequenced within a study of tumor and adjacent non-tumor tissue in lung cancer. The wider study: Patients comprised roughly 12 adenocarcinoma, a couple of squamous cell carcinoma and 1 small cell lung cancer. General study findings and limits: Higher tumor TCR diversity was associated with shorter survival. Top 100 clones took a larger repertoire share in normal lung. TCR diversity was significantly greater in tumor than normal lung tissue.

No cell sorting was done before RNA was extracted from the tissue. The CDR3 loop spans 17 amino acids. Unmatched junction bases numbered 15, after V lost 9 bases and J lost 8 bases. Germline lookup yields CDR1 LGHNA and CDR2 YSLEER. Concerning this clonotype itself: Its antigen is unknown.

TCRbeta libraries were built with three rounds of nested PCR, modified from ARM-PCR. Each CDR3 protein is one row after TCRdb ran MiXCR on the multiplex PCR reads. Altogether more than 75,000 distinct CDR3 sequences are present, over 75% being singletons, with the ten largest covering 13%. The receptor comes from a woman aged 45 to 65 with non-small cell lung cancer. Sample: lung tumor tissue. The gene calls are TRBV4-3 and TRBJ2-1; 14 bases line up with TRBD2. The CDR3: CASSETSGLAGAHEQFF. The CDR3 DNA reads as TGCGCCAGTAGCGAGACTTCGGGACTAGCGGGAGCCCATGAGCAGTTCTTC.